The T cell receptor (beta chain) under discussion was sequenced for a study of blood T cell repertoires in COVID-19 (dated by TCRdb to the early 2020s). General notes on the study: The collaborator samples originated in the United States, Italy and Spain and spanned the acute and convalescent phases of COVID-19. The material from the prospective study consisted of cDNA or gDNA derived from T cells, B-cell-depleted T cells, or PBMCs. The dataset comprised deeply sampled blood TCRbeta repertoires from subjects exposed to, actively infected with, or recovered from COVID-19. The samples were drawn from two sources: the first 160 participants of the ongoing ImmuneRACE study, and 950 to 1,500 subjects contributed by 6 global collaborators. The repertoires were released in a freely available public database meant as a resource for research on the immune response to SARS-CoV-2. Where available, HLA class I and class II types were obtained from metadata supplied by the sample provider rather than from assay-based typing. Nearly every sample came with metadata listing a de-identified subject ID, COVID-19 status, age in years and sex.

Trimming at the junction amounts to 6 bases on V and 4 bases on J, and the germline ends lie 16 bases apart. CDR1 and CDR2 were assigned from the germline V gene (reference sequence) as LNHDA and SQIVND. Including the terminal cysteine and phenylalanine, the CDR3 comprises 15 residues. The only DNA kept is the CDR3, 45 bases in frame from the first base. TCRbeta CDR3 regions were amplified from genomic DNA using the immunoSEQ Assay, a bias-controlled multiplex PCR. The study's processing was this. Nucleated cell counts per sample were estimated from amplification of reference gene primers within the assay. To quantify the absolute abundance of each unique TCRbeta CDR3 rearrangement, sequence reads were collapsed and filtered. For each sample, productive Simpson clonality was calculated as the square root of Simpson's diversity index across productive rearrangements. What TCRdb holds here is the immuneACCESS table cut down to in-frame rearrangements. Part of the clones is not present; checked against another copy, under half of the missing clones reflect an unresolved V gene, and the others are unexplained. V and J calls and clone size are copied from that table; D and trimming were computed from the DNA. The sample profile shows hundreds of thousands of clones; roughly 90% of them were found once. The biggest ten clones account for 7.1% of the sample.

Points on this clone: The target of this receptor is not known. Base qualities were left out, and no much larger clone turns up one base away.

What the study reported, not specific to this receptor: The amount of clinical and demographic metadata varied by source and participant and was provided uncurated.

In Seattle, one collaborating source enrolled patients while the infection was active and tracked those patients longitudinally over the course of disease. The collaborating institutions used their own protocols to collect whole blood in K2EDTA tubes. Collaborator samples were shipped for TCRbeta analysis as frozen whole blood, isolated PBMCs, or DNA extracted from either sample type. Sequenced input: peripheral blood. The chain was built from TRBV19 and TRBJ1-5; a tentative D call is TRBD1 (5 bases match). This receptor was taken from a woman in her sixties or seventies with COVID-19, enrolled during active disease. CDR3 sequence: CASRWGVVTNQPQHF. The DNA sequence is given as TGTGCCAGTAGATGGGGGGTAGTAACGAATCAGCCCCAGCATTTT.